This entry lists 21 T cell receptor beta chains sequenced from one sample in a study of blood T cell repertoires in COVID-19. The protocol was immunoSEQ multiplex PCR, while the TCRdb copy is restricted to in-frame clones and leaves out a portion. This table holds around 500,000 clones, approximately 83% found once. The sequenced material came from peripheral blood. The receptors shown here come from a human donor in a cohort sampled during active COVID-19.

The rearrangement uses TRBV5-8 and TRBJ2-3; 9 bases align to TRBD2. V lost 6 bases and J lost 3; bases outside the gene matches: 5. The CDR3 loop spans 14 amino acids. CDR1 is SGHTS, CDR2 YDEGEE, per germline. The CDR3 loop is CASITRGGTDTQYF. The CDR3 DNA sequence: TGTGCCAGCATCACGCGGGGGGGGACAGATACGCAGTATTTT.

The chain employs TRBV7-3 and TRBJ2-2; TRBD2 is a possible D gene (5 bases). Deletions cut 0 bases from V and 6 bases from J, with 14 bases between. CDR1 and CDR2 from the germline V gene are SGHTA and FQGTGA. This CDR3 is 16 amino acids long. The CDR3 DNA is TGTGCCAGCAGCTTAACGCCCTTGAGGGCGGCCGGGGAGCTGTTTTTT. Its translation is CASSLTPLRAAGELFF.

V and J are TRBV29-1 and TRBJ2-1; possible D gene TRBD1, 6 bases. V was shortened by 4 bases and J by 8 bases, with 12 bases between the two germline ends. The germline V gene has CDR1 SQVTM and CDR2 ANQGSEA. The CDR3 has 12 amino acids. The CDR3 bases are TGCAGCGTTGGACAGGATCGGTATGAGCAGTTCTTC. It translates to CSVGQDRYEQFF.

V and J are TRBV6-2 or TRBV6-3 and TRBJ2-7; 9 positions match TRBD1. Germline V lookup: CDR1 MNHEY, CDR2 SVGEGT. The trim removed 2 bases at V and 3 bases at J, leaving 8 bases unmatched. The CDR3 length is 16 residues. As DNA, the CDR3 is TGTGCCAGCAGTTACGCCGGGACAGGGATATACTACGAGCAGTACTTC. As protein: CASSYAGTGIYYEQYF.

Written as DNA, the CDR3 is TGTGCCAGCAGCCAAGAGGCGTTAGCGGGAGGGCGGGACGACGAGCAGTACTTC. Encoded protein: CASSQEALAGGRDDEQYF. The rearrangement links TRBV3-1 (or the pseudogene TRBV3-2) to TRBJ2-7, with 11 bases aligning to TRBD2. Looked up from germline, CDR1 is LGHDT and CDR2 is YNNKEL (reference sequence). This CDR3 contains 18 residues. The trim removed 0 bases at V and 5 bases at J, leaving 12 bases unmatched.

This rearrangement joins TRBV6-6 to TRBJ1-1; D remains ambiguous. The CDR3 loop spans 14 amino acids. V was cut by 0 bases and J by 1 base, with 6 bases left in between. Germline V gives CDR1 MNHNY, CDR2 SVGAGI (reference sequence). CDR3 bases: TGTGCCAGCAGTTACTCGGCCCAGAACACTGAAGCTTTCTTT. The encoded protein is CASSYSAQNTEAFF.

The J gene is TRBJ1-1, the V gene TRBV5-4; D not resolved. Germline V gene sequence: CDR1 SGHNT, CDR2 YYREEE (reference sequence). Deletions cut 4 bases from V and 5 bases from J, with 21 bases between. CDR3 length: 16 amino acids. The CDR3 nucleotides read TGTGCCAGCAGCATGGACTCTGCCTCTCGGGTGACTGAAGCTTTCTTT. Translation: CASSMDSASRVTEAFF.

V is TRBV5-4 and J is TRBJ2-1; tentative D call: TRBD2 (6 bases). Trimming cost V 10 bases and J 7 bases, with 21 bases left between them. The CDR3 sequence is 14 residues long. Germline V gene lookup returns CDR1 SGHNT and CDR2 YYREEE (reference sequence). The CDR3 nucleotides read TGTGCCCATGGGAGGAGGGAAATCACTAATGAGCAGTTCTTC. It is translated as CAHGRREITNEQFF.

The chain couples TRBV5-6 to TRBJ2-5; D is perhaps TRBD2 (6 bases). Germline-derived CDR1 and CDR2 are SGHDT and YYEEEE. This CDR3 is 16 amino acids long. The ends were cut back, 4 bases at V and 4 bases at J, with 20 bases in the middle. This CDR3 is CASSPGGRGLVETQYF. CDR3 sequence (DNA): TGTGCCAGCAGCCCCGGGGGAAGGGGCTTGGTAGAGACCCAGTACTTC.

The J gene is TRBJ1-1, the V gene TRBV9; the D is unclear. Germline lookup yields CDR1 SGDLS and CDR2 YYNGEE. This CDR3 region has 13 residues. V lost 4 bases and J lost 5, with 12 bases in between. CDR3 protein: CASSLHGVTEAFF. For the CDR3, the DNA is TGTGCCAGCAGCTTACACGGGGTGACTGAAGCTTTCTTT.

The rearrangement links TRBV9 to TRBJ1-2, with 10 bases matching TRBD1. The V segment lost 0 bases and the J segment 4 bases; nucleotides outside the gene matches: 0. Germline loops: CDR1 SGDLS, CDR2 YYNGEE. The CDR3 loop spans 14 amino acids. CDR3 DNA: TGTGCCAGCAGCGTAGGGGACAGGGGCTATGGCTACACCTTC. Protein: CASSVGDRGYGYTF.

V usage is TRBV5-1 and J usage is TRBJ1-1; 7 bases align to TRBD1. The CDR3 consists of 14 residues. The germline CDR1 and CDR2 sequences are SGHRS and YFSETQ. After removal of 4 bases from V and 1 base from J, the junction contained 4 bases not matched to a gene. CDR3 in amino acids: CASSITGANTEAFF. CDR3 coding DNA: TGCGCCAGCAGCATAACAGGGGCGAACACTGAAGCTTTCTTT.

The chain carries TRBV19 and TRBJ2-1; 7 nucleotides agree with TRBD1. From germline, CDR1 is LNHDA and CDR2 SQIVND (reference sequence). The CDR3 runs 14 residues. V shed 4 bases, J shed 6 bases, and the junction held 6 bases outside the gene matches. The CDR3 DNA reads TGTGCCAGTAGTAAAGACAGGGTGACCAATGAGCAGTTCTTC. It translates to CASSKDRVTNEQFF. Filled out from reference TRBV19 and TRBJ2-1, the complete variable domain reads DGGITQSPKYLFRKEGQNVTLSCEQNLNHDAMYWYRQDPGQGLRLIYYSQIVNDFQKGDIAEGYSVSREKKESFPLTVTSAQKNPTAFYLCASSKDRVTNEQFFGPGTRLTVL.

This clone was seen only a few times. The chain recombines TRBV7-2 with TRBJ2-2, with 7 nucleotides matching TRBD2. Germline lookup yields CDR1 SGHTA and CDR2 FQGNSA. Germline trimming cut 5 bases from V and 7 bases from J; bases unmatched to any gene: 13. The CDR3 is made up of 16 amino acids. The CDR3 sequence is CASSRLGTGGVGELFF. Written as DNA, the CDR3 is TGTGCCAGCAGCCGGCTTGGGACGGGGGGAGTCGGGGAGCTGTTTTTT.

The CDR3 loop reads CAWSTMGSTDTQYF. DNA of the CDR3: TGTGCCTGGTCGACTATGGGGAGCACAGATACGCAGTATTTT. This sequence joins TRBV30 and TRBJ2-3; D perhaps matches TRBD2 (5 bases). CDR1 and CDR2 (germline): GTSNPN, SVGIG (reference sequence). The CDR3 loop spans 14 amino acids. V lost 5 bases and J lost 0, with 12 bases in between.

The chain links TRBV5-8 to TRBJ1-5, with D perhaps matching TRBD1 (6 bases). Germline V gives CDR1 SGHTS, CDR2 YDEGEE. CDR3 length: 15 residues. V was pared by 4 bases and J by 0 bases, with 11 bases between. CDR3 sequence (DNA): TGTGCCAGCAGCCGAGGGGGGGTTAGCAATCAGCCCCAGCATTTT. This codes for CASSRGGVSNQPQHF.

CDR3 sequence (DNA): TGTGCCAGCCTCCTTAGCGGGAGAATTTGGGAGACCCAGTACTTC. Amino acid sequence: CASLLSGRIWETQYF. The rearrangement links TRBV7-6 to TRBJ2-5; 9 positions match TRBD2. Germline CDR1 SGHVS, CDR2 FNYEAQ. The CDR3 is made up of 15 amino acids. Trimming cost V 8 bases and J 5 bases; bases outside gene matches: 12. The full variable domain, completed using reference TRBV7-6 and TRBJ2-5, is GAGVSQSPRYKVTKRGQDVALRCDPISGHVSLYWYRQALGQGPEFLTYFNYEAQQDKSGLPNDRFSAERPEGSISTLTIQRTEQRDSAMYRCASLLSGRIWETQYFGPGTRLLVL.

The gene calls are TRBV3-1 (or the pseudogene TRBV3-2) and TRBJ1-4, with D maybe TRBD1 (6 bases). V was shortened by 4 bases and J by 5 bases, with 11 bases between the two germline ends. Germline assignment: CDR1 LGHDT and CDR2 YNNKEL (reference sequence). The CDR3 contains 14 residues. CDR3 nucleotides: TGTGCCAGCAGCCTTAGACAGGCAAATGAAAAACTGTTTTTT. This gives the protein CASSLRQANEKLFF.

CDR3 sequence reads: CASSQGVTGALYEQYF. In nucleotides, the CDR3 is TGTGCCAGCAGCCAAGGGGTCACAGGGGCCCTCTACGAGCAGTACTTC. V is TRBV3-1 (or the pseudogene TRBV3-2) and J is TRBJ2-7, with 7 bases identical to TRBD1. The CDR3 consists of 16 residues. With V trimmed by 1 base and J by 3 bases, 9 bases remained unmatched. The germline CDR1 and CDR2 sequences are LGHDT and YNNKEL (reference sequence).

This chain links TRBV7-2 with TRBJ2-7, with 8 bases identical to TRBD2. Germline trimming cut 7 bases from V and 3 bases from J; bases unmatched to any gene: 11. Germline loops: CDR1 SGHTA, CDR2 FQGNSA. The CDR3 runs to 15 residues. The CDR3 nucleotides read TGTGCCAGCAACCTGGGCGGGAGGACAGTCTACGAGCAGTACTTC. Its translation: CASNLGGRTVYEQYF.

The chain has TRBV27 and TRBJ1-2; D is undetermined. With 5 bases removed from V and 11 bases from J, the gap between germline ends came to 18 bases. This CDR3 contains 13 residues. Germline loops: CDR1 MNHEY, CDR2 SMNVEV (reference sequence). CDR3 region: CASSLGRIGRYTF. The CDR3 coding sequence is TGTGCCAGCAGTCTCGGGCGAATCGGGAGATACACCTTC.